This T cell receptor (beta chain) came from a study of CD4+ T cells in melanoma. Whole-study results and caveats: Reportedly, melanoma neoantigen-specific CD4+ T cells showed varied differentiation states.

Trimming cost V 2 bases and J 2 bases; bases outside gene matches: 20. The CDR3 length is 21 residues. Germline assignment: CDR1 GTSNPN and CDR2 SVGIG (reference sequence). Libraries were prepared by immunoSEQ multiplex PCR; TCRdb keeps only in-frame clonotypes and omits some of them. Counted here are 10,000 to 13,000 clones, 66% occurring once; the ten biggest clones make up around 10%. In regard to this clone: As yet, its antigen is unknown.

The material sequenced was cells from a culture (not recorded whether cultured in vitro). The rearrangement joins TRBV30 to TRBJ2-2, with TRBD2 identical over 10 bases. The receptor was isolated from a human donor with melanoma. CDR3 protein: CAWSHRWGLRAGGPNTGELFF. CDR3 DNA sequence: TGTGCCTGGAGTCACAGATGGGGCCTACGAGCGGGGGGGCCTAACACCGGGGAGCTGTTTTTT.